This TCR beta chain was sequenced for a study of shared clonotypes between healthy human individuals. In the study overall: Donors, aged 18 to 49, were a couple of women and three men. Findings and limits, study-wide: Clonotype sharing among the donors was expected to vary with sequencing depth.

CDR1 is MNHNS and CDR2 is SASEGT in the germline V gene. CDR3 length equals 14 residues. Trimming removed 3 bases from V and 3 bases from J, with 11 bases in between. Template for every sorted-subset replicate PCR totaled about 200 ng DNA, roughly 30,000 T cell genomes. Per the original methods: As immunoSEQ supplied junction-only sequences (without quality scores), filtering differed. Only in-frame clones appear in the TCRdb table, and some are missing; sequencing was by immunoSEQ multiplex PCR. That table is the source of V, J and clone size, and D and trimming were worked out from the DNA. The sample shows under 1,100,000 clones, around three quarters of them seen only once. Details on this clone: Its antigen is currently unknown.

The clonotype was recovered from a young man in good health. Some clones in this sample may be carry-over from other donors' samples. The sample taken for sequencing was memory CD4+ T cells from PBMCs. Indicated subset: CD45RA-negative fraction. The rearrangement uses TRBV6-1 and TRBJ1-1; tentatively, D is TRBD1 (6 bases). CDR3 protein: CASSDVTGYTEAFF. The CDR3 nucleotides are TGTGCCAGCAGTGATGTAACAGGGTACACTGAAGCTTTCTTT.